The clone carrying this T cell receptor beta chain was detected once. Its target is unknown. Researchers used the Oncomine TCR Beta short-read assay to sequence DNA from cultured CD4+ T cells. TCRdb itself ran the PCR reads through MiXCR, one entry per CDR3 protein. Here the sample spans about 22,000 distinct CDR3 sequences, about 43% being singletons. The sample's time point: late sampling 161 to 241 days after vaccination in a few convalescent patients. Stated treatment: approximately 11-day PBMC culture with coronavirus spike peptide pools or control peptides (ViraFEST assay). TCR sequencing followed the expansion of antigen-specific T cells with peptide pools in ViraFEST. Patients returned positive PCR results between March and December 2020, earlier than US Alpha, Beta and Delta variants. The sample originates from a study of vaccination and CD4 T cells after COVID-19. Whole-study context: The cells were exposed to overlapping spike peptides originating from SARS-CoV-2, HCoV-NL63, HCoV-OC43 and HCoV-229E for stimulation. In the control cultures, a CEFX pool, an HIV-1 Nef pool, or no peptide was supplied.

The CDR3 contains 16 residues. Germline CDR1 reads MNHNS; CDR2 reads SASEGT. Trimming removed 10 bases at V and 5 bases at J, with 24 bases between. The source was CD4+ T cells from blood, cultured in vitro, collected about 7 months after SARS-CoV-2 vaccination. This TCR came from a human donor who had recovered from COVID-19. The chain employs TRBV6-1 and TRBJ2-1; the D gene is possibly TRBD2 (5 bases). The CDR3 sequence: CATRTSGVWIDNEQFF. The CDR3 DNA sequence: TGTGCCACCAGGACCTCCGGGGTTTGGATTGACAATGAGCAGTTCTTC.